This TCR beta chain stems from a study of blood T cell repertoires in COVID-19. Study-wide background: Sites in the United States, Italy and Spain provided acute and convalescent COVID-19 samples. Sources were T cells, B-cell-depleted T cells, or PBMCs; the material itself was cDNA or gDNA.

Germline loops: CDR1 MNHEY, CDR2 SVGEGT. The V and J ends lost 5 bases and 4 bases respectively, with 24 bases between them. This CDR3 is 17 amino acids long. Original handling: Reference gene primer amplification in the assay estimated nucleated cell counts. Produced via immunoSEQ multiplex PCR; TCRdb's table is partial and in-frame only. V, J and clone size were drawn from that table, and D and trimming were deduced from the DNA. The sample consists of around 160,000 clones, over 75% of them appearing once. The chain has TRBV6-2 or TRBV6-3 and TRBJ2-7, with D possibly being TRBD2 (6 bases). Sample: peripheral blood. This TCR derives from a man in his fifties or sixties with active or convalescent COVID-19. The CDR3 here is CASSLPAGRIEGYEQYF. The CDR3 bases are TGTGCCAGCAGTCTCCCTGCGGGGCGGATTGAAGGATACGAGCAGTACTTC.